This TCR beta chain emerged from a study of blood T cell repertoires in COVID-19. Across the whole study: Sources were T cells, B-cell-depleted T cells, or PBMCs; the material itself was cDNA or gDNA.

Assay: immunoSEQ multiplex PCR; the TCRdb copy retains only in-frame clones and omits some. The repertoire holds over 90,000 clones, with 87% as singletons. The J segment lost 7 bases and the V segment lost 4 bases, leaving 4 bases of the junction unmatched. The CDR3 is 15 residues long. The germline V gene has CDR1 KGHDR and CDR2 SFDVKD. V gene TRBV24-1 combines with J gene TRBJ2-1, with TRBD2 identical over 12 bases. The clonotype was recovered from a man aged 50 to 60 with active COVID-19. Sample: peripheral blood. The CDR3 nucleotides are TGTGCCACCAGTGAGTCTAGCGGGGGGGTAAATGAGCAGTTCTTC. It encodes CATSESSGGVNEQFF.